This T cell receptor beta chain was identified in a study of T cell repertoires in cytomegalovirus infection. Germline values: CDR1 ENHRY, CDR2 SYGVKD. The ends were cut back, 11 bases at V and 4 bases at J, with 23 bases in the middle. The CDR3 runs to 15 residues. TCRdb re-called the reads with MiXCR, one entry per CDR3 protein. The table lists roughly 160,000 distinct CDR3 sequences, about 20% of them singletons, with 20% to 30% in the top ten. Notes on this clonotype: Its antigen is unidentified.

This chain connects TRBV10-3 to TRBJ1-2, with a possible D match to TRBD1 (6 bases). The sample here was CD8+ T cells from cultured PBMCs, taken from culture after CMV antigen stimulation. This TCR was recovered from a human donor in good health (CMV status not recorded). Some clones in this sample may be carry-over from other donors' samples. Here the CDR3 DNA reads TGTGCCGCCCTACAGGGAAATTTGGAAGGCTATGGCTACACCTTC. Translated: CAALQGNLEGYGYTF.